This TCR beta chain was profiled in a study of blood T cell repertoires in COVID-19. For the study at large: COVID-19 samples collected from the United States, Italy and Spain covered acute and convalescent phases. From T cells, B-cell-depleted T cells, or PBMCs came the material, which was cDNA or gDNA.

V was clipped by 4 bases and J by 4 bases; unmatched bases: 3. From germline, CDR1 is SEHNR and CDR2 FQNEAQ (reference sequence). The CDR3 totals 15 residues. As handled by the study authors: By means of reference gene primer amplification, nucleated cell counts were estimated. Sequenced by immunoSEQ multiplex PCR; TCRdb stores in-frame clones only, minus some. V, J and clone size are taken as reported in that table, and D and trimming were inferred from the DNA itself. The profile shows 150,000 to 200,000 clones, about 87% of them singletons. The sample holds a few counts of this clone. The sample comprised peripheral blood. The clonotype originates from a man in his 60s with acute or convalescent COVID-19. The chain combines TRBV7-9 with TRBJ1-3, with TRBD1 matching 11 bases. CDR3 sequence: CASSSWDRGGNTIYF. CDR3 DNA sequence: TGTGCCAGCAGCTCCTGGGACAGGGGGGGAAACACCATATATTTT.